Reported below is one TCR beta chain. Its antigen is as yet unknown. This sample was included in a study of beta chain features in type 1 diabetes. Every isolated RNA sample was fully reverse transcribed, so sequencing captured expressed TCRB transcripts. Clones were read by immunoSEQ multiplex PCR, and TCRdb kept only the in-frame ones, dropping some. The table shows some 900,000 clones, with around a sixth occurring only once. Findings of the study overall: The influence of HLA type on TCRB rearrangement stayed undetermined.

The V end lost 0 bases, the J end lost 2 bases, and 12 bases lay between the germline ends. Germline V CDR1 and CDR2: SGHTA, FQGNSA. The CDR3 extends over 16 amino acids. J is TRBJ2-3 and V is TRBV7-2; D unclear. The source is a woman younger than 35 in good health. Specimen: naive CD4+ T cells from blood. The CDR3 here is CASSLAVSIPTDTQYF. Written as DNA, the CDR3 is TGTGCCAGCAGCTTAGCGGTTTCCATCCCCACAGATACGCAGTATTTT.